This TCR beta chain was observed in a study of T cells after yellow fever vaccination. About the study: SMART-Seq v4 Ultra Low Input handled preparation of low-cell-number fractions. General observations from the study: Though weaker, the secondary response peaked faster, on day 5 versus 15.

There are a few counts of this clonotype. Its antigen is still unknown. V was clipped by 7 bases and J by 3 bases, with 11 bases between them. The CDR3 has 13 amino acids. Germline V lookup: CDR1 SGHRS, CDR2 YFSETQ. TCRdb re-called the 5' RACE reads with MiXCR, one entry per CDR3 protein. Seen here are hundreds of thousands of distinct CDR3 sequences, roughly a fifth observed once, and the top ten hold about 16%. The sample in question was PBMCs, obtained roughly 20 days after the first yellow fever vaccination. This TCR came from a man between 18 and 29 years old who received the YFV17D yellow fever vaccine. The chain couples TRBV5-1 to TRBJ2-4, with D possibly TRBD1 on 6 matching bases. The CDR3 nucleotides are TGCGCCAGCCGGCAGGGGAACAAAAACATTCAGTACTTC. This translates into CASRQGNKNIQYF.